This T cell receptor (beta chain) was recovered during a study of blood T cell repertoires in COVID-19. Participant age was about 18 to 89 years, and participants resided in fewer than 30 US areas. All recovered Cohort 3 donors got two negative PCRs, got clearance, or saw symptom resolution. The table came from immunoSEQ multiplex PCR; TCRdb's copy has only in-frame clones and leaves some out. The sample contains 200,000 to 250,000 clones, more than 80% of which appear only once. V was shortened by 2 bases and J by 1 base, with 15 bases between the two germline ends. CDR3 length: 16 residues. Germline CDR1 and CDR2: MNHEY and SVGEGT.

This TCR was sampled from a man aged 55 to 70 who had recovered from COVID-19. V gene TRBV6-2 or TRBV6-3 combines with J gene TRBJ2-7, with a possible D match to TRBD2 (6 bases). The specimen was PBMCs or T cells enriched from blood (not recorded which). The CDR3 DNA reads TGTGCCAGCAGTTACCCCCCCGGGGGATTGTCCTACGAGCAGTACTTC. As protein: CASSYPPGGLSYEQYF.